A single sample gave rise to the 8 T cell receptor beta chains below, sequenced in a study of T-cell reconstitution after alpha-beta-depleted transplantation in children (dated by TCRdb to 2016 to 2018). Library preparation used PCR. Sequenced on an Illumina HiSeq 2500. TCR library preparation used molecular barcoding, with unique molecular identifiers applied to normalize quantification of the TCRbeta repertoire. TCRdb's own reprocessing of the public reads used fastp at Q25 and MiXCR and kept productive beta chains. Identical CDR3 protein sequences are pooled into one entry, listed with their most common genes and DNA. Counted in this sample were 250,000 to 400,000 distinct CDR3 sequences; approximately 20% of them appeared once. The biggest ten clones account for 9.5% to 13% of the sample. The meaning of the sample's treatment or condition label: allogeneic hematopoietic cell transplantation with graft depleted of TCRalphabeta T cells and CD19 B cells.

Specimen: PBMCs, mostly from graft donor cells, collected 180 days after TCRalphabeta/CD19-depleted stem cell transplant. The receptors originated from a male patient aged 5 to 17 who had a stem cell transplant for acute lymphoblastic leukemia, so the T cells may come from the graft donor.

This clonotype was counted a few times. V is TRBV24-1 and J is TRBJ2-7; 12 nucleotides match TRBD2. This CDR3 contains 18 residues. Trimming removed 6 bases from V and 0 bases from J; junction bases left unmatched: 11. Germline V lookup: CDR1 KGHDR, CDR2 SFDVKD. The CDR3 nucleotides are TGTGCCACCAGTTCCGGCCTGACTAGCGGGAGTAGCTCCTACGAGCAGTACTTC. Its translation is CATSSGLTSGSSSYEQYF.

V is TRBV3-1 and J is TRBJ2-3; 14 bases align to TRBD2. CDR1 is LGHDT and CDR2 is YNNKEL in the germline V gene (reference sequence). Unmatched junction bases numbered 6, after V lost 4 bases and J lost 3 bases. This CDR3 region has 17 residues. DNA for the CDR3: TGTGCCAGCAGCCCGGCGGGACTAGCGGGAGAGACAGATACGCAGTATTTT. The encoded protein is CASSPAGLAGETDTQYF.

V and J are TRBV7-9 and TRBJ2-3; TRBD2 agrees at 10 bases. V lost 3 bases and J lost 1; bases outside the gene matches: 4. CDR1 is SEHNR, CDR2 FQNEAQ, per germline (reference sequence). This CDR3 spans 16 amino acids. CDR3 bases: TGTGCCAGCAGCTTCGGACTAGCGGAACGCACAGATACGCAGTATTTT. Translating gives CASSFGLAERTDTQYF.

The chain carries TRBV27 and TRBJ2-1; tentatively, D is TRBD2 (5 bases). Trimming removed 2 bases from V and 0 bases from J, with 8 bases in between. This CDR3 contains 15 residues. CDR1 is MNHEY and CDR2 is SMNVEV in the germline V gene (reference sequence). This CDR3 reads CASSLDLASYNEQFF. Written as DNA, the CDR3 is TGTGCCAGCAGTTTAGACCTAGCCTCCTACAATGAGCAGTTCTTC.

In its sample, this clonotype was seen a few times. The gene calls are TRBV11-2 and TRBJ2-5, with a tentative D call TRBD2 (6 bases). Trimming stripped 5 bases from V and 3 bases from J, with 19 bases between. CDR1 and CDR2 from the germline V gene are SGHAT and FQNNGV. This CDR3 region has 16 residues. The CDR3 region is CASSRSVLASKETQYF. In DNA, the CDR3 is TGTGCCAGCAGCCGCTCTGTTCTAGCGAGTAAAGAGACCCAGTACTTC.

CDR3: CASSERTGGSYEQYF. CDR3 coding DNA: TGTGCCAGCAGTGAGAGGACAGGGGGGTCCTACGAGCAGTACTTC. This rearrangement joins TRBV6-1 to TRBJ2-7; TRBD1 matches 10 bases. J was trimmed by 1 base and V by 3 bases; bases with no gene match: 3. CDR1 is MNHNS, CDR2 SASEGT, per germline. There are 15 residues in the CDR3.

Concerning this clonotype itself: The junction departs from the called germline gene at one end, perhaps through a read error. The V and J genes are TRBV4-1 and TRBJ1-6; TRBD1 might be the D (6 bases). In germline, CDR1 is MGHRA, CDR2 YSYEKL. The CDR3 has 19 residues. The CDR3 loop reads CDSSQDPGTPYSYNSPLHF. CDR3 DNA sequence: TGCGACAGCAGCCAAGATCCCGGGACACCATACTCCTATAATTCACCCCTCCACTTT.

V and J are TRBV5-6 and TRBJ2-2; D may be TRBD1 (5 bases). Germline values: CDR1 SGHDT, CDR2 YYEEEE. This CDR3 has 16 residues. V lost 0 bases and J lost 5, with 14 bases in between. CDR3 nucleotides: TGTGCCAGCAGCTTGGTAGGGGCGATGGTAACCGGGGAGCTGTTTTTT. Translating it yields CASSLVGAMVTGELFF.